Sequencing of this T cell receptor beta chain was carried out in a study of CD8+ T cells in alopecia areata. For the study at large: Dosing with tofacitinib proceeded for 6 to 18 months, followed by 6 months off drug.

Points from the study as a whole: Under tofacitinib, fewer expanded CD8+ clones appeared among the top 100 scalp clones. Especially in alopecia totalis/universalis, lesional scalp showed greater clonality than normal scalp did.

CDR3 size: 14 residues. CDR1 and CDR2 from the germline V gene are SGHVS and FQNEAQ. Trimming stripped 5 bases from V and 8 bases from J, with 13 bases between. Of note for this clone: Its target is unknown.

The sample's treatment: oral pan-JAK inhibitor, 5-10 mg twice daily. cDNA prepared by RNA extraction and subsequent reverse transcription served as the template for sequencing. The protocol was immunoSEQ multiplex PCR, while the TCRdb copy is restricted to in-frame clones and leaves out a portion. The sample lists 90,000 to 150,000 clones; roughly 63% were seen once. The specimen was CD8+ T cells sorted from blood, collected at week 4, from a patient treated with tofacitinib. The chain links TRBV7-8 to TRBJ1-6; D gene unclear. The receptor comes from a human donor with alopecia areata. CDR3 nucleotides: TGTGCCAGCAGCGGGTGGGAGCCGGATTCACCCCTCCACTTT. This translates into CASSGWEPDSPLHF.